This T cell receptor beta chain came from a study of T cells of healthy individuals. This clonotype appeared many times. TCRdb reanalysed the 5' RACE reads using MiXCR and keeps one entry per CDR3 protein. The sample shows 55,000 to 65,000 distinct CDR3 sequences, around 15% of them seen only once. This receptor was identified in a human donor in good health.

CDR3 sequence reads: CASSYSPTYEQYF. The CDR3 DNA is TGTGCCAGCAGTTACTCGCCCACCTACGAGCAGTACTTC. The J gene is TRBJ2-7, the V gene TRBV6-5; no definite D call. Trimming removed 0 bases at V and 2 bases at J, with 5 bases between. The germline gives CDR1 MNHEY, CDR2 SVGAGI. The CDR3 loop spans 13 amino acids.